A selection of T cell receptor beta chains follows, all from one sample in a study of graft-versus-host responses after intestinal transplantation. Method: immunoSEQ multiplex PCR; TCRdb's copy keeps in-frame clones and lacks some. The sample has 10,000 to 15,000 clones, approximately 84% seen once. The starting material was PBMCs, obtained approximately 310 days after intestinal transplant. The receptor set was obtained from a human patient who received an intestinal transplant, so some T cells may come from the graft donor. Both conserved end residues are trimmed from each CDR3.

>TRBV9
ASSDRDRGPNEQF
>TRBV11-2
ASSPGTGPSYEQY
>TRBV21-1
ASSKAGTDTQY
>TRBV7-9
ASSLYPSGEYSYEQY
>TRBV19
ASSISRNTEAF
>TRBV6-4
ASSDGTSNEQF
>TRBV15
ATSRDSGRRETQY
>TRBV7-7
ASSPYPRGSSTDTQY
>TRBV2
ASSEFTAPEQF
>TRBV4-1
ASSQVVGPAYNEQF
>TRBV5-6
ASILRRGHHNTEAF
>TRBV4-2
ASSQVRLAGGPGNEQF
>TRBV30
AWSADRGNEQF
>TRBV5-4
ASSSGQDSYEQY
>TRBV28
ASQNYRGYVNEQF
>TRBV18
ASSPLPGVVYNEQF
>TRBV19
ASRPTGGTEAF
>TRBV7-2
ASSSGVGTDTQY
>TRBV4-1
ASSQDRNTEAF
>TRBV7-2
ASSLAGIGGKSDTQY
>TRBV4-1
ASSQDMGQGYGYT
>TRBV2
ASSGADTQY
>TRBV27
ASSLTSSYEQY
>TRBV19
ASSIGSNEQF
>TRBV28
ASSFAGYGYT
>TRBV7-9
ASSTGGYEQY
>TRBV7-2
ASSLVGTSGSDEQF
>TRBV11-2
ASSSIQGATGELF
>TRBV5-8
ASSLGAGLYEQY
>TRBV9
ASSVNLVTDTQY
>TRBV5-1
ASSGRFQETQY
>TRBV11-3
ASSPTGVAETQY
>TRBV23-1
ASSNQGANYGYT
>TRBV27
ASSLYWTGLDTEAF
>TRBV10-3
AIRGATDYEQY
>TRBV7-9
ASSLARDFPSSSYNEQF
>TRBV7-2
ASRPPGGGNTIY
>TRBV28
ATESGTNSYEQY
>TRBV28
ASSFAVGQVNSPLH
>TRBV7-9
ASSYTGQYYEQY
>TRBV7-9
ASSRQGEGRNEQF
>TRBV4-1
ASSQRARTATPNTEAF
>TRBV6-5
ASSYLHRDEQF
>TRBV11-2
ASSLIERERTKNIQY
>TRBV5-4
ASSLGPSGNTIY
>TRBV5-6
ASSLVSENTEAF
>TRBV6-1
ASSKDAGGEEKLF
>TRBV15
ATSRDRLTASYEQY
>TRBV4-2
ASSQVPFPREFIGELF
>TRBV2
ASSPALGDSPLH
>TRBV28
ASSSLGLAGARYYEQY
>TRBV30
AWTNPGTGERDTEAF
>TRBV9
ASSVDPGADNEQF
>TRBV9
ASSVAREYYGYT
>TRBV6-5
ARGSPSSYEQY